These 16 T cell receptor beta chains were all obtained from the same sample, sequenced in a study of identical twins. TCRdb redid the calling of the 5' RACE reads with MiXCR, one entry per CDR3 protein. The sample yields 400,000 to 550,000 distinct CDR3 sequences, approximately 14% seen once. The same sample was also studied in work on yellow fever vaccine responses in identical twins.

The sample taken for sequencing was CD4+ T cells sorted from blood. The receptors were gathered from a woman aged 18-29 years in good health.

This clonotype was seen repeatedly, ten times or more. The chain uses TRBV7-3 and TRBJ2-2; 12 bases fit TRBD2. Germline V lookup: CDR1 SGHTA, CDR2 FQGTGA. V lost 5 bases to trimming and J lost 7 bases; unmatched junction nucleotides: 5. The length of the CDR3 is 15 residues. The DNA for the CDR3 is TGTGCCAGCAGCCCTGGACTAGCGGGGATCGGGGAGCTGTTTTTT. Encoded protein: CASSPGLAGIGELFF.

This clonotype was counted only a few times. The chain employs TRBV7-2 and TRBJ2-1; 12 bases agree with TRBD2. The CDR3 length is 17 residues. Germline trimming cut 5 bases from V and 3 bases from J; bases unmatched to any gene: 8. CDR1 is SGHTA, CDR2 FQGNSA, per germline. For the CDR3, the DNA is TGTGCCAGCAGCCTACGACTAGCGGGAGCCGGCTACAATGAGCAGTTCTTC. It is translated as CASSLRLAGAGYNEQFF.

The chain is built from TRBV28 and TRBJ1-6, with D perhaps matching TRBD1 (6 bases). CDR3 length equals 15 residues. Germline CDR1 reads MDHEN; CDR2 reads SYDVKM. Trimming shortened V by 7 bases and J by 5 bases, and 15 bases separated the two germline ends. The CDR3 loop reads CASTTWDIDNSPLHF. The CDR3 DNA is TGTGCCAGCACCACTTGGGACATTGATAATTCACCCCTCCACTTT.

The table lists this clonotype with many counts. The chain recombines TRBV4-3 with TRBJ2-2; D gene unclear. CDR3 length: 14 residues. Trimming removed 1 base from V and 4 bases from J, with 7 bases in between. Germline CDR1 LGHNA, CDR2 YSLEER. Here the CDR3 reads CASSQGPVTGELFF. DNA of the CDR3: TGCGCCAGCAGCCAAGGCCCAGTCACCGGGGAGCTGTTTTTT.

In this sample, this clonotype turned up many times. The chain uses TRBV4-2 and TRBJ2-2; TRBD2 agrees at 7 bases. This CDR3 comprises 15 residues. Germline lookup yields CDR1 LGHNA and CDR2 YNFKEQ. V lost 5 bases and J lost 1; bases outside the gene matches: 4. The DNA of the CDR3 is TGTGCCAGCAGCAGAGAGCGGGAGAACACCGGGGAGCTGTTTTTT. Amino acids: CASSRERENTGELFF.

This clonotype was observed at least ten times. J is TRBJ2-7 and V is TRBV29-1; 9 bases are a match to TRBD1. With V trimmed by 7 bases and J by 6 bases, 16 bases remained unmatched. The germline V gene has CDR1 SQVTM and CDR2 ANQGSEA. This CDR3 is built from 15 residues. CDR3 in DNA: TGCAGCGCATCGGGACAGGGAACTTCAATGGCCGAGCAGTACTTC. Translation: CSASGQGTSMAEQYF.

The CDR3 DNA reads as TGTGCCTGGAGTGCGGACAGGGGGTACGAGCAGTACTTC. Amino acid sequence: CAWSADRGYEQYF. The chain combines TRBV30 with TRBJ2-7; 10 bases fit TRBD1. Trimming cost V 1 base and J 4 bases; bases outside gene matches: 1. Germline CDR1 is GTSNPN and CDR2 is SVGIG (reference sequence). The length of the CDR3 is 13 residues.

This clonotype was picked up many times. The chain combines TRBV6-5 with TRBJ2-7; D ambiguous. Germline lookup yields CDR1 MNHEY and CDR2 SVGAGI. Trimming took off 6 bases at V and 2 bases at J, with 8 bases between the two ends. The CDR3 extends over 12 amino acids. As DNA, the CDR3 is TGTGCCAGCAGCCCACGTACCTACGAGCAGTACTTC. The encoded protein is CASSPRTYEQYF.

This clonotype was detected a few times. V usage is TRBV25-1 and J usage is TRBJ2-2, with 9 bases fitting TRBD2. CDR1 and CDR2 (germline): MGHDK, SYGVNS. The CDR3 extends over 16 amino acids. The J segment lost 6 bases and the V segment lost 6 bases, leaving 11 bases of the junction unmatched. CDR3: CASSPREGGIAGELFF. CDR3 bases: TGTGCCAGCAGCCCGCGGGAGGGAGGGATCGCCGGGGAGCTGTTTTTT.

This chain uses TRBV5-1 with TRBJ2-4, with D tentatively TRBD1 (6 bases). This CDR3 comprises 17 residues. Germline CDR1 reads SGHRS; CDR2 reads YFSETQ. The V end lost 0 bases, the J end lost 2 bases, and 15 bases lay between the germline ends. The CDR3 bases are TGCGCCAGCAGCTTGGGGTACAGGGCCGGGACCAAAAACATTCAGTACTTC. This sequence encodes CASSLGYRAGTKNIQYF. The whole variable domain, remainder taken from reference TRBV5-1 and TRBJ2-4, is KAGVTQTPRYLIKTRGQQVTLSCSPISGHRSVSWYQQTPGQGLQFLFEYFSETQRNKGNFPGRFSGRQFSNSRSEMNVSTLELGDSALYLCASSLGYRAGTKNIQYFGAGTRLSVL.

There are a few counts of this clonotype. The chain combines TRBV7-9 with TRBJ2-2; 7 bases align to TRBD2. This CDR3 comprises 16 residues. Germline trimming cut 5 bases from V and 5 bases from J; bases unmatched to any gene: 11. Germline V gene lookup returns CDR1 SEHNR and CDR2 FQNEAQ (reference sequence). The CDR3 nucleotides are TGTGCCAGCAGCCCCCTGACCGGGACTAAAACCGGGGAGCTGTTTTTT. It specifies CASSPLTGTKTGELFF. The full variable domain, in which reference TRBV7-9 and TRBJ2-2 provide the parts outside the CDR3, is DTGVSQNPRHKITKRGQNVTFRCDPISEHNRLYWYRQTLGQGPEFLTYFQNEAQLEKSRLLSDRFSAERPKGSFSTLEIQRTEQGDSAMYLCASSPLTGTKTGELFFGEGSRLTVL.

The CDR3: CSVDGGKSSPDTQYF. Here the CDR3 DNA reads TGCAGCGTTGATGGCGGGAAGAGTTCCCCAGATACGCAGTATTTT. The chain joins TRBV29-1 to TRBJ2-3; D possibly corresponds to TRBD2 (6 bases). CDR1 and CDR2 (germline): SQVTM, ANQGSEA. The CDR3 runs to 15 residues. V was clipped by 3 bases and J by 4 bases, with 17 bases between them.

This clonotype has a handful of counts. The chain carries TRBV4-2 and TRBJ2-1, with D hard to call. The CDR3 totals 16 residues. V lost 4 bases and J lost 4, with 17 bases in between. The V gene's germline CDR1 is LGHNA and CDR2 YNFKEQ. The DNA of the CDR3 is TGTGCCAGCAGCCGCCACACTACTACACTTTACAATGAGCAGTTCTTC. Protein product: CASSRHTTTLYNEQFF.

This clonotype was detected a few times. The chain has TRBV20-1 and TRBJ2-4, with D possibly being TRBD2 (6 bases). Germline loops: CDR1 DFQATT, CDR2 SNEGSKA (reference sequence). V was clipped by 6 bases and J by 2 bases, with 23 bases between them. CDR3 length equals 17 residues. The DNA for the CDR3 is TGCAGTGCCTCCTCGGGGGAGAAAGGGGCGACCAAAAACATTCAGTACTTC. Translating it yields CSASSGEKGATKNIQYF.

This clonotype has more than one count but fewer than ten. The rearrangement joins TRBV10-2 to TRBJ2-7; D uncertain. Per germline, CDR1 WSHSY and CDR2 SAAADI. The V and J ends lost 0 bases and 5 bases respectively, with 14 bases between them. The CDR3 sequence is 15 residues long. This CDR3 is CASSESKGRGNEQYF. Here the CDR3 DNA reads TGCGCCAGCAGTGAGTCGAAGGGCCGTGGGAACGAGCAGTACTTC.

This clonotype was picked up a small number of times. The chain is built from TRBV20-1 and TRBJ2-7; no definite D call. Germline-derived CDR1 and CDR2 are DFQATT and SNEGSKA (reference sequence). The CDR3 loop spans 13 amino acids. V was pared by 0 bases and J by 3 bases, with 9 bases between. DNA of the CDR3: TGCAGTGCTAGAGACCCACGAAGCTACGAGCAGTACTTC. It is translated as CSARDPRSYEQYF.